Included here is one TCR beta chain sequence, with context. The antigen remains undetermined. The data originate from a study of early T cells in non-severe SARS-CoV-2 infection. Study in general: Chains were unpaired, as sequencing was done on bulk RNA from unsorted whole blood. Whole-study findings and limits: Lookups in VDJdb leaned toward anti-spike CD8 responses and missed private and CD4 specificities.

The library protocol tagged individual cDNA molecules with unique molecular identifiers. In TCRdb, the 5' RACE reads were re-called with MiXCR into one record per CDR3 protein. The sample yields some 64,000 distinct CDR3 sequences, 18% seen once. The CDR3 consists of 15 residues. Germline loops: CDR1 MNHEY, CDR2 SVGAGI. Trimming removed 2 bases from V and 4 bases from J; junction bases left unmatched: 5. This sequence originates from an adult who was a healthcare worker with PCR-confirmed SARS-CoV-2 infection or an uninfected control (not recorded which). V is TRBV6-5 and J is TRBJ1-1; 9 bases fit TRBD1. Material: whole blood, obtained at baseline. CDR3 DNA: TGTGCCAGCAGTTACCTACAGGGGGCTGGCACTGAAGCTTTCTTT. This gives the protein CASSYLQGAGTEAFF.